Shown below are 11 T cell receptor beta chains from a single sample sequenced in a study of blood T cell repertoires in COVID-19. The protocol was immunoSEQ multiplex PCR, while the TCRdb copy is restricted to in-frame clones and leaves out a portion. Of just under 50,000 clones listed, roughly 82% were seen once; the top ten hold approximately 7.1%. Sequencing was performed on peripheral blood. These receptors all stem from a human donor in a cohort sampled during active COVID-19.

The rearrangement uses TRBV20-1 and TRBJ2-4; TRBD2 aligns across 12 bases. The CDR3 extends over 14 amino acids. Trimming removed 3 bases from V and 7 bases from J; junction bases left unmatched: 4. Germline assignment: CDR1 DFQATT and CDR2 SNEGSKA (reference sequence). Here the CDR3 reads CSASPGTSGNIQYF. CDR3 nucleotide sequence: TGCAGTGCTAGTCCCGGGACTAGCGGGAACATTCAGTACTTC.

The chain is built from TRBV5-4 and TRBJ2-1; perhaps TRBD2 as D (5 bases). In germline, CDR1 is SGHNT, CDR2 YYREEE (reference sequence). Trimming left V 6 bases short and J 8 bases short, with 18 bases between. The CDR3 has 14 amino acids. The CDR3 here is CASTSTRLFDEQFF. In nucleotides, the CDR3 is TGTGCCAGCACCTCTACTAGACTCTTCGATGAGCAGTTCTTC.

This chain links TRBV6-1 with TRBJ1-5; no firm D call. CDR3 size: 14 residues. V lost 2 bases, J lost 2 bases, and 7 bases lay in between. The germline V gene has CDR1 MNHNS and CDR2 SASEGT. CDR3 nucleotide sequence: TGTGCCAGCAGTGAAAATAGCGGCAATCAGCCCCAGCATTTT. Amino acid sequence: CASSENSGNQPQHF.

The rearrangement joins TRBV5-4 to TRBJ2-7; TRBD1 matches 9 bases. Germline V gene data show CDR1 as SGHNT and CDR2 as YYREEE (reference sequence). The J segment lost 1 base and the V segment lost 5 bases, leaving 7 bases of the junction unmatched. The CDR3 is 15 residues long. CDR3 coding DNA: TGTGCCAGCAGTCCCGGGACAGGGCTTTCCTACGAGCAGTACTTC. It specifies CASSPGTGLSYEQYF. Drawing the rest from reference TRBV5-4 and TRBJ2-7, the complete variable domain is ETGVTQSPTHLIKTRGQQVTLRCSSQSGHNTVSWYQQALGQGPQFIFQYYREEENGRGNFPPRFSGLQFPNYSSELNVNALELDDSALYLCASSPGTGLSYEQYFGPGTRLTVT.

This chain uses TRBV6-6 with TRBJ2-7; possible D gene TRBD2, 5 bases. V dropped 6 bases and J dropped 1 base, with 13 bases sitting between them. The CDR3 contains 14 residues. CDR1 MNHNY and CDR2 SVGAGI come from the germline V gene (reference sequence). The DNA of the CDR3 is TGTGCCAGCAGGATCACCGGGGTGTCCTACGAGCAGTACTTC. This sequence encodes CASRITGVSYEQYF.

The chain joins TRBV7-2 to TRBJ2-1; 10 bases match TRBD1. V lost 5 bases and J lost 3; bases outside the gene matches: 10. This CDR3 is 17 amino acids long. CDR1 and CDR2 from the germline V gene are SGHTA and FQGNSA. DNA for the CDR3: TGTGCCAGCAGCAAGGGGGCGAGGACAGGGGGCTACAATGAGCAGTTCTTC. As protein: CASSKGARTGGYNEQFF. Supplemented by reference TRBV7-2 and TRBJ2-1, the full variable domain reads GAGVSQSPSNKVTEKGKDVELRCDPISGHTALYWYRQSLGQGLEFLIYFQGNSAPDKSGLPSDRFSAERTGGSVSTLTIQRTQQEDSAVYLCASSKGARTGGYNEQFFGPGTRLTVL.

The V and J genes are TRBV7-9 and TRBJ2-7; unclear D gene. The CDR3 contains 14 residues. Per the germline V gene, CDR1 is SEHNR and CDR2 is FQNEAQ (reference sequence). V was pared by 5 bases and J by 2 bases, with 13 bases between. CDR3 residues: CASSPGGAAYEQYF. In DNA form, the CDR3 reads TGTGCCAGCAGCCCCGGCGGAGCAGCCTACGAGCAGTACTTC.

This sequence joins TRBV4-1 and TRBJ1-1, with 8 positions matching TRBD1. Trimming removed 4 bases from V and 1 base from J; junction bases left unmatched: 5. CDR1 is MGHRA, CDR2 YSYEKL, per germline. This CDR3 is 15 amino acids long. This CDR3 is CASSLQGAWNTEAFF. CDR3 DNA: TGCGCCAGCAGCCTCCAGGGGGCATGGAACACTGAAGCTTTCTTT.

The chain uses TRBV7-9 and TRBJ2-1; D perhaps matches TRBD1 (5 bases). The CDR3 consists of 12 residues. Germline loops: CDR1 SEHNR, CDR2 FQNEAQ (reference sequence). Trimming left V 1 base short and J 12 bases short, with 10 bases between. CDR3 region: CASSLEGRVQFF. For the CDR3, the DNA is TGTGCCAGCAGCTTAGAGGGCAGGGTGCAGTTCTTC.

This clone was observed once. This chain uses TRBV27 with TRBJ1-3; 9 nucleotides match TRBD1. The CDR3 has 14 amino acids. CDR1 is MNHEY, CDR2 SMNVEV, per germline (reference sequence). The trim removed 4 bases at V and 7 bases at J, leaving 5 bases unmatched. Here the CDR3 DNA reads TGTGCCAGCAGTTACAGGGGGCATGGGAACACCATATATTTT. Translation gives CASSYRGHGNTIYF.

The rearrangement joins TRBV5-5 to TRBJ2-5, with a possible D match to TRBD2 (5 bases). V was pared by 0 bases and J by 2 bases, with 11 bases between. This CDR3 is 15 amino acids long. Per the germline V gene, CDR1 is SGHKS and CDR2 is YYEKEE (reference sequence). This chain's CDR3 is CASSLGRVGQETQYF. As DNA, the CDR3 is TGTGCCAGCAGCTTGGGGCGGGTGGGGCAAGAGACCCAGTACTTC.